What follows are 32 T cell receptor beta chains derived from one specimen sequenced in a study of T cells in Graves' hyperthyroidism and ophthalmopathy. Amplified TCR beta CDR3 regions derived from RNA transcripts. With the HTBI primer set, the TCR CDR3 went through a first round of RT-PCR. TCRdb reanalysed the multiplex PCR reads using MiXCR and keeps one entry per CDR3 protein. The sample carries approximately 600,000 distinct CDR3 sequences, about 20% recorded once. The specimen sequenced was blood. The receptors were sampled from a man aged 25 to 45 with Graves' ophthalmopathy.

This clonotype was counted many times. V and J are TRBV7-2 and TRBJ1-1; possible D gene TRBD1, 5 bases. Germline-derived CDR1 and CDR2 are SGHTA and FQGNSA. V lost 3 bases and J lost 0, with 8 bases in between. There are 14 residues in the CDR3. In DNA, the CDR3 is TGTGCCAGCAGCTTCAAAGGGGTGAACACTGAAGCTTTCTTT. It is translated as CASSFKGVNTEAFF. The whole variable domain, filled in from reference TRBV7-2 and TRBJ1-1, reads GAGVSQSPSNKVTEKGKDVELRCDPISGHTALYWYRQSLGQGLEFLIYFQGNSAPDKSGLPSDRFSAERTGGSVSTLTIQRTQQEDSAVYLCASSFKGVNTEAFFGQGTRLTVV.

This clonotype has at least ten counts. This chain's CDR3 is CASSQGTVPSYNEQFF. The CDR3 region has the DNA TGTGCCAGCAGCCAGGGGACAGTCCCTTCCTACAATGAGCAGTTCTTC. V and J are TRBV7-2 and TRBJ2-1; 7 bases fit TRBD1. In germline, CDR1 is SGHTA, CDR2 FQGNSA. The CDR3 sequence is 16 residues long. The junction had 8 bases not matched to a gene; V was cut back by 5 bases and J by 1 base.

The V call is TRBV7-9, the J call TRBJ2-7; TRBD1 matches 7 bases. The CDR3 has 16 residues. With 5 bases clipped from V and 2 bases from J, the junction kept 12 bases outside the gene matches. Germline V gene lookup returns CDR1 SEHNR and CDR2 FQNEAQ (reference sequence). This CDR3 reads CASSPPGQVEPYEQYF. The CDR3 bases are TGTGCCAGCAGCCCACCCGGACAGGTAGAACCCTACGAGCAGTACTTC.

This clonotype came up a few times. The chain joins TRBV4-2 to TRBJ2-2, with D unclear. Trimming took off 0 bases at V and 6 bases at J, with 8 bases between the two ends. The length of the CDR3 is 14 residues. CDR1 and CDR2 (germline): LGHNA, YNFKEQ. As DNA, the CDR3 is TGTGCCAGCAGCCAAGAGTATAAGGCCGGGGAGCTGTTTTTT. This codes for CASSQEYKAGELFF.

The rearrangement joins TRBV7-2 to TRBJ1-1; a weak D match, TRBD1 (5 bases). Germline assignment: CDR1 SGHTA and CDR2 FQGNSA. V lost 4 bases, J lost 5 bases, and 20 bases lay in between. The CDR3 has 16 residues. CDR3 region: CASSSPRGQIGTEAFF. The CDR3 DNA sequence: TGTGCCAGCAGCTCCCCTCGGGGCCAGATTGGGACTGAAGCTTTCTTT.

This clonotype came up a few times. The chain employs TRBV6-2 or TRBV6-3 and TRBJ2-2, with 12 bases lining up with TRBD2. The J segment lost 8 bases and the V segment lost 0 bases, leaving 13 bases of the junction unmatched. From germline, CDR1 is MNHEY and CDR2 SVGEGT. The CDR3 spans 19 residues. The CDR3 sequence is CASSYSPTRTSGARGELFF. Written as DNA, the CDR3 is TGTGCCAGCAGTTACTCTCCCACTAGGACTAGCGGGGCACGTGGGGAGCTGTTTTTT.

The CDR3 here is CASSQSRATESTPQHF. CDR3 nucleotides: TGTGCCAGCTCACAATCCCGGGCAACTGAGAGTACGCCCCAGCATTTT. The V call is TRBV18, the J call TRBJ1-5; D not certain. V lost 4 bases and J lost 9, with 22 bases in between. The V gene's germline CDR1 is KGHSH and CDR2 LQKENI. CDR3 size: 16 residues.

V is TRBV25-1 and J is TRBJ2-1; D remains unclear. V lost 5 bases to trimming and J lost 5 bases, with 10 bases between them. The germline V gene has CDR1 MGHDK and CDR2 SYGVNS. This CDR3 region has 13 residues. CDR3 residues: CASSFTINNEQFF. As DNA, the CDR3 is TGTGCCAGCAGTTTCACCATTAACAATGAGCAGTTCTTC. The full variable domain, rest sourced from reference TRBV25-1 and TRBJ2-1, is EADIYQTPRYLVIGTGKKITLECSQTMGHDKMYWYQQDPGMELHLIHYSYGVNSTEKGDLSSESTVSRIRTEHFPLTLESARPSHTSQYLCASSFTINNEQFFGPGTRLTVL.

The rearrangement joins TRBV6-1 to TRBJ1-2, with 7 bases fitting TRBD1. Germline V gene sequence: CDR1 MNHNS, CDR2 SASEGT. V was clipped by 4 bases and J by 4 bases; unmatched bases: 3. This CDR3 spans 13 amino acids. Here the CDR3 reads CASSGQGGYGYTF. In nucleotides, the CDR3 is TGTGCCAGCAGTGGGCAGGGGGGCTATGGCTACACCTTC.

Ten or more counts support this clonotype. The rearrangement uses TRBV7-9 and TRBJ1-4; no definite D call. Looked up from germline, CDR1 is SEHNR and CDR2 is FQNEAQ (reference sequence). The CDR3 spans 15 residues. Trimming shortened V by 5 bases and J by 0 bases, and 10 bases separated the two germline ends. The CDR3: CASSPLASTNEKLFF. Here the CDR3 DNA reads TGTGCCAGCAGCCCCCTCGCTTCAACTAATGAAAAACTGTTTTTT.

The V gene is TRBV12-3 or TRBV12-4, the J gene TRBJ2-1, with TRBD1 matching over 8 bases. Trimming removed 7 bases from V and 5 bases from J; junction bases left unmatched: 10. The CDR3 totals 15 residues. CDR3: CASTEDRAPHNEQFF. CDR3 in DNA: TGTGCCAGCACCGAGGACAGGGCCCCCCACAATGAGCAGTTCTTC.

The chain is built from TRBV7-9 and TRBJ2-1; 12 nucleotides agree with TRBD2. The CDR3 loop spans 14 amino acids. From germline, CDR1 is SEHNR and CDR2 FQNEAQ (reference sequence). Trimming took 1 base from V and 13 from J; bases not matched to a gene: 5. The CDR3 DNA follows: TGTGCCAGCAGCTTAGAACTAGCGGGAGGCTCTCAGTTCTTC. Residues: CASSLELAGGSQFF.

This clonotype was detected only a few times. V and J are TRBV3-1 and TRBJ2-1, with 7 bases that match TRBD2. There are 13 residues in the CDR3. CDR1 is LGHDT, CDR2 YNNKEL, per germline (reference sequence). The V gene end was trimmed by 1 base and the J gene end by 14 bases; junction bases not matched to a gene: 8. The CDR3 DNA sequence: TGTGCCAGCAGCCAAGGGACTAGAGAAGTCAAGTTCTTC. This sequence encodes CASSQGTREVKFF.

The sample holds many counts of this clonotype. The J gene is TRBJ2-1, the V gene TRBV27; 7 nucleotides line up with TRBD1. With V trimmed by 5 bases and J by 2 bases, 3 bases remained unmatched. CDR3 length: 14 amino acids. Germline CDR1 MNHEY, CDR2 SMNVEV (reference sequence). The CDR3 here is CASSEGTAYNEQFF. For the CDR3, the DNA is TGTGCCAGCAGTGAAGGGACAGCCTACAATGAGCAGTTCTTC.

This clonotype appeared many times. J is TRBJ2-1 and V is TRBV30; no definite D call. With 0 bases removed from V and 8 bases from J, the gap between germline ends came to 5 bases. The CDR3 runs to 11 residues. The germline CDR1 and CDR2 sequences are GTSNPN and SVGIG (reference sequence). The CDR3: CAWSVVYEQFF. CDR3 DNA: TGTGCCTGGAGTGTAGTTTATGAGCAGTTCTTC.

The J gene is TRBJ2-5, the V gene TRBV20-1, with a possible D match to TRBD1 (7 bases). This CDR3 is built from 14 residues. Germline V lookup: CDR1 DFQATT, CDR2 SNEGSKA (reference sequence). CDR3 sequence: CTQTPRGDRETQYF. CDR3 DNA: TGCACCCAAACGCCCAGGGGGGATCGAGAGACCCAGTACTTC.

This clonotype was seen a few times. The chain has TRBV4-1 and TRBJ2-7; 11 bases are a match to TRBD1. V lost 6 bases and J lost 3; bases outside the gene matches: 7. The CDR3 covers 15 residues. Per germline, CDR1 MGHRA and CDR2 YSYEKL. The CDR3 DNA is TGCGCCAGCAGACCCGGGACAGGGGGGTACTACGAGCAGTACTTC. Translating it yields CASRPGTGGYYEQYF.

This clonotype has a handful of counts. The J gene is TRBJ2-3, the V gene TRBV3-1, with TRBD2 identical over 11 bases. Germline CDR1 LGHDT, CDR2 YNNKEL (reference sequence). The CDR3 extends over 16 amino acids. Losses at the gene ends were 1 base for V and 5 bases for J; bases not matched to a gene: 5. This CDR3 is CASSQGNLAGGDTQYF. CDR3 DNA: TGTGCCAGCAGCCAAGGGAATCTAGCGGGAGGAGATACGCAGTATTTT.

This clonotype was seen more than once but under ten times. In nucleotides, the CDR3 is TGTGCCAGCAGTCCTGTAACGGGGGGGAGCGAGACCCAGTACTTC. This translates into CASSPVTGGSETQYF. The rearrangement uses TRBV6-2 or TRBV6-3 and TRBJ2-5; 8 bases map to TRBD2. Trimming at V came to 5 bases and at J to 5 bases, leaving 10 bases not matched to a gene. From germline, CDR1 is MNHEY and CDR2 SVGEGT. This CDR3 has 15 amino acids.

This clonotype appeared many times. The chain recombines TRBV11-2 with TRBJ2-7, with unresolved D. V was clipped by 5 bases and J by 5 bases, with 16 bases between them. The CDR3 has 14 amino acids. CDR1 is SGHAT and CDR2 is FQNNGV in the germline V gene. The CDR3 loop reads CASSPTGGLNEQYF. The CDR3 bases are TGTGCCAGCAGCCCGACGGGCGGTCTAAACGAGCAGTACTTC.

V and J are TRBV12-5 and TRBJ2-1; TRBD2 matches at 14 bases. Trimming took 4 bases from V and 9 from J; bases not matched to a gene: 11. The germline gives CDR1 LGHNT, CDR2 FRNRAP. There are 17 residues in the CDR3. As DNA, the CDR3 is TGTGCTAGTGGTTCCCCTCAGACTAGCGGGAGGGCCGGTGAGCAGTTCTTC. It translates to CASGSPQTSGRAGEQFF.

The chain has TRBV6-2 or TRBV6-3 and TRBJ2-3; 9 bases agree with TRBD2. Germline trimming cut 2 bases from V and 4 bases from J; bases unmatched to any gene: 7. Germline CDR1 MNHEY, CDR2 SVGEGT. CDR3 length equals 16 residues. This CDR3 reads CASSYDPREGADTQYF. The CDR3 DNA reads TGTGCCAGCAGTTACGATCCGCGGGAGGGTGCAGATACGCAGTATTTT.

The chain couples TRBV9 to TRBJ2-7, with D perhaps TRBD2 (5 bases). This CDR3 spans 12 amino acids. Germline CDR1 SGDLS, CDR2 YYNGEE. V dropped 3 bases and J dropped 5 bases, with 9 bases sitting between them. The CDR3 loop is CASSGSSDEQYF. The CDR3 DNA reads as TGTGCCAGCAGCGGCAGTAGCGACGAGCAGTACTTC.

The J gene is TRBJ1-6, the V gene TRBV10-3; no clear D gene. Trimming removed 0 bases from V and 9 bases from J, with 12 bases in between. There are 15 residues in the CDR3. Per the germline V gene, CDR1 is ENHRY and CDR2 is SYGVKD. CDR3 in DNA: TGTGCCATCAGTGAGTCGTCCGGGGTGGGTTCACCCCTCCACTTT. This translates into CAISESSGVGSPLHF.

The chain joins TRBV19 to TRBJ2-1, with TRBD2 matching over 15 bases. CDR1 LNHDA and CDR2 SQIVND come from the germline V gene (reference sequence). Trimming at V came to 6 bases and at J to 3 bases, leaving 9 bases not matched to a gene. The CDR3 runs 18 residues. The CDR3 loop reads CASRSTGLAGGRYNEQFF. DNA for the CDR3: TGTGCCAGTAGGTCCACGGGACTAGCGGGAGGACGCTACAATGAGCAGTTCTTC.

The V and J genes are TRBV10-3 and TRBJ2-7; TRBD2 matches at 7 bases. This CDR3 has 16 residues. V was pared by 2 bases and J by 5 bases, with 12 bases of the junction left unmatched. The germline V gene has CDR1 ENHRY and CDR2 SYGVKD. Here the CDR3 reads CAISEPRTSEKHEQYF. CDR3 nucleotides: TGTGCCATCAGTGAGCCCCGGACTAGTGAAAAACACGAGCAGTACTTC.

This clonotype has just a few counts. The chain combines TRBV30 with TRBJ2-4, with D perhaps matching TRBD1 (6 bases). This CDR3 is 15 amino acids long. Trimming shortened V by 3 bases and J by 1 base, and 13 bases separated the two germline ends. In germline, CDR1 is GTSNPN, CDR2 SVGIG (reference sequence). The CDR3 loop is CAWRQGGLAKNIQYF. CDR3 coding DNA: TGTGCCTGGAGACAGGGTGGACTCGCCAAAAACATTCAGTACTTC.

This clonotype was seen a few times. The V call is TRBV5-5, the J call TRBJ2-7, with TRBD1 matching over 9 bases. Trimming took 0 bases from V and 5 from J; bases not matched to a gene: 9. The CDR3 sequence is 16 residues long. Germline CDR1 and CDR2: SGHKS and YYEKEE (reference sequence). The CDR3 reads CASSLGPGTGIDEQYF. The CDR3 DNA reads TGTGCCAGCAGCTTGGGGCCCGGGACAGGGATCGACGAGCAGTACTTC.

Comment on this clonotype: Its ends do not fully match the called genes, so a read error is possible. V and J are TRBV5-6 and TRBJ2-7; D ambiguous. Germline-derived CDR1 and CDR2 are SGHDT and YYEEEE. The CDR3 length is 11 residues. The CDR3 sequence: CANSLEYEQYF. CDR3 bases: TGTGCCAACAGCTTGGAATACGAGCAGTACTTC.

The V call is TRBV6-1, the J call TRBJ2-7, with D hard to call. Trimming left V 5 bases short and J 4 bases short, with 9 bases between. CDR1 is MNHNS, CDR2 SASEGT, per germline. The CDR3 runs 12 residues. CDR3 sequence (DNA): TGTGCCAGCAGTTACGCTTCTTACGAGCAGTACTTC. Translation: CASSYASYEQYF.

This clonotype was seen a handful of times. The chain joins TRBV28 to TRBJ2-4; 10 bases align to TRBD2. The V segment lost 2 bases and the J segment 6 bases; nucleotides outside the gene matches: 10. The CDR3 loop spans 17 amino acids. CDR1 and CDR2 (germline): MDHEN, SYDVKM. CDR3 coding DNA: TGTGCCAGCAGTTTAGGGCCAGCGGGAGGGCTGGGAAACATTCAGTACTTC. This translates into CASSLGPAGGLGNIQYF.

The chain links TRBV5-1 to TRBJ1-4, with 11 positions matching TRBD1. The V gene's germline CDR1 is SGHRS and CDR2 YFSETQ. Trimming removed 4 bases from V and 0 bases from J; junction bases left unmatched: 8. CDR3 size: 18 residues. CDR3 nucleotide sequence: TGCGCCAGCAGCACCTGGACAGGGGGCTTTGCAACTAATGAAAAACTGTTTTTT. Translation: CASSTWTGGFATNEKLFF.